The 9 T cell receptor beta chains given below trace back to one sample, sequenced in a study of blood T cell repertoires in COVID-19. Profiled with immunoSEQ multiplex PCR; TCRdb holds only in-frame clones, not every one. Here the sample spans 10,000 to 15,000 clones, 60% to 80% being singletons. The material sequenced was peripheral blood. The source is a man between 60 and 70 years old with COVID-19, enrolled during active disease.

The rearrangement uses TRBV19 and TRBJ1-1; D gene unclear. V was shortened by 6 bases and J by 7 bases, with 9 bases between the two germline ends. Germline assignment: CDR1 LNHDA and CDR2 SQIVND (reference sequence). The CDR3 spans 11 residues. This CDR3 is CASSPGGEAFF. The CDR3 nucleotides are TGTGCCAGTAGCCCCGGCGGTGAAGCTTTCTTT.

The chain couples TRBV5-1 to TRBJ2-7; the D gene is possibly TRBD1 (6 bases). Germline V gene lookup returns CDR1 SGHRS and CDR2 YFSETQ. V was shortened by 4 bases and J by 3 bases, with 11 bases between the two germline ends. CDR3 length: 13 amino acids. The CDR3 loop is CASSPGQDYEQYF. DNA of the CDR3: TGCGCCAGCAGCCCGGGACAAGACTACGAGCAGTACTTC.

The genes are TRBV6-5 and TRBJ2-1; D gene unclear. V lost 0 bases and J 5 bases, leaving 14 bases between the germline ends. The germline V gene encodes CDR1 MNHEY and CDR2 SVGAGI. This CDR3 has 16 amino acids. CDR3 sequence (DNA): TGTGCCAGCAGTTACTCCGAGTTGGCACGGGACAATGAGCAGTTCTTC. As protein: CASSYSELARDNEQFF.

The chain is built from TRBV5-5 and TRBJ1-4; D gene uncertain. The V end was cut by 0 bases, the J end by 4 bases, with 16 bases between. In germline, CDR1 is SGHKS, CDR2 YYEKEE (reference sequence). The CDR3 is 17 residues long. CDR3 amino acids: CASSLDSLNWVNEKLFF. DNA of the CDR3: TGTGCCAGCAGCTTGGACTCACTAAACTGGGTTAATGAAAAACTGTTTTTT.

This chain uses TRBV7-8 with TRBJ2-7; 8 positions agree with TRBD1. This CDR3 contains 16 residues. The germline V gene has CDR1 SGHVS and CDR2 FQNEAQ. V lost 4 bases, J lost 2 bases, and 10 bases stayed unmatched. The CDR3 loop reads CASSSSYGTGTYEQYF. The CDR3 nucleotides read TGTGCCAGCAGCTCCTCCTACGGGACAGGAACCTACGAGCAGTACTTC.

The sample holds a few counts of this clone. The J gene is TRBJ2-1, the V gene TRBV7-2, with 8 bases matching TRBD2. This CDR3 has 17 amino acids. Germline CDR1 SGHTA, CDR2 FQGNSA. V gave up 4 bases and J gave up 3 bases; unmatched junction bases: 11. CDR3 region: CASSSRTSRSFYNEQFF. The CDR3 DNA follows: TGTGCCAGCAGCTCCCGGACTAGCCGGAGTTTCTACAATGAGCAGTTCTTC.

This sequence joins TRBV12-3 or TRBV12-4 and TRBJ2-3; D is ambiguous. The CDR3 is made up of 11 amino acids. V lost 9 bases and J 3 bases, leaving 7 bases between the germline ends. This CDR3 reads CASRMTDTQYF. CDR3 DNA sequence: TGTGCCAGTCGTATGACAGATACGCAGTATTTT.

The rearrangement uses TRBV14 and TRBJ2-7; 10 bases are shared with TRBD2. The CDR3 loop spans 14 amino acids. V lost 4 bases to trimming and J lost 7 bases; unmatched junction nucleotides: 7. Germline assignment: CDR1 SGHDN and CDR2 FVKESK. The CDR3 reads CASSPKREGKEQYV. In DNA form, the CDR3 reads TGTGCCAGCAGCCCGAAGCGGGAGGGTAAAGAGCAGTACGTC.

V and J are TRBV2 and TRBJ2-1, with 7 bases fitting TRBD1. This CDR3 region has 16 residues. CDR1 and CDR2 (germline): SNHLY, FYNNEI. Germline trimming cut 5 bases from V and 3 bases from J; bases unmatched to any gene: 10. Written as DNA, the CDR3 is TGTGCCAGCAGTAAACAGGGGAATGGCTTCTACAATGAGCAGTTCTTC. Protein: CASSKQGNGFYNEQFF.